One T cell receptor (beta chain) is described in this entry. This entry comes from a study of blood T cell repertoires in COVID-19. The germline CDR1 and CDR2 sequences are SNHLY and FYNNEI. With 6 bases removed from V and 0 bases from J, the gap between germline ends came to 12 bases. The CDR3 has 14 residues. Measured with immunoSEQ multiplex PCR; TCRdb has only the in-frame clones, and not every one. The sample gives some 120,000 clones, more than 70% of which show up once; roughly 1.8% is in the top ten. This rearrangement joins TRBV2 to TRBJ2-7, with a weak D call TRBD1 (5 bases). This TCR came from a man in his sixties or seventies with acute or convalescent COVID-19. Sequencing was done on a sample of peripheral blood. The CDR3 loop is CASSPQASSYEQYF. The CDR3 nucleotides are TGTGCCAGCAGCCCACAGGCTTCCTCCTACGAGCAGTACTTC.